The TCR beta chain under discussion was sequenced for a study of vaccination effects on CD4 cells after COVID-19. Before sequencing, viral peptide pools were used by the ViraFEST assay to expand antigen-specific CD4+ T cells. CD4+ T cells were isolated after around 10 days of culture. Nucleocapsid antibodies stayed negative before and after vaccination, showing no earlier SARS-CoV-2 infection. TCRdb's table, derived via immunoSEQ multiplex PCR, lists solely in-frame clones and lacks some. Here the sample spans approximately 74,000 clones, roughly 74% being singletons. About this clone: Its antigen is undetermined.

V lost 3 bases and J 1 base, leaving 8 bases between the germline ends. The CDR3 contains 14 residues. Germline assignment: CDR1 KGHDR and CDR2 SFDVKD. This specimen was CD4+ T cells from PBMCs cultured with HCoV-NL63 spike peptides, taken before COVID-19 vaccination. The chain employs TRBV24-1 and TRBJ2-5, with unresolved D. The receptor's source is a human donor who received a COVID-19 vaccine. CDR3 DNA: TGTGCCACCAGTGATCCCCTGAGCCAAGAGACCCAGTACTTC. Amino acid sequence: CATSDPLSQETQYF.